This T cell receptor (beta chain) was found in a study of identical twins (dated by TCRdb to 2016 to 2018). Turning to the overall study: The study deep-sequenced TCR alpha and beta repertoires from monozygotic twins, unrelated adults of various ages and cord blood to test whether fetal clonotypes persist. To rule out contamination, replicate twin experiments were performed at different times with different library preparation protocols. Here is what the overall study found, with its caveats: In beta out-of-frame sequences, excess twin sharing was weaker, because having fewer shared sequences lowered the signal-to-noise ratio. Out-of-frame TCR alpha sequences shared between twins showed an excess of low generation-probability sequences compared with coincidental sharing between unrelated individuals. Invariant T cells such as MAIT and iNKT could partly confound zero-insertion analyses, although diverse VJ usage argued against such confounding for most clonotypes. Because the same donors could not be followed over many years, conclusions were based on cross-sectional statistical analysis. Fewer insertions were carried by abundant cord blood beta clonotypes, a similar but weaker trend appeared in young adult naive repertoires, and no such trend appeared in memory repertoires. Recombination models systematically underestimated out-of-frame TCR alpha sharing in monozygotic twins but agreed with sharing between unrelated individuals.

The method was 5' RACE. Sequencing was performed on an Illumina HiSeq 2000. Template switching introduced a universal primer binding site; the final cDNA contained a unique molecular identifier, enabling accurate counting of TCR cDNA molecules. Specific primers in the conserved constant-segment region were used to synthesize first-strand cDNA for the TCR alpha and beta chains. To control for contamination, each cDNA library was double barcoded with a SMART-Mk sample barcode plus Illumina barcodes. TruSeq adapter sequences and Illumina sample barcodes were added in two successive PCR steps. Sequencing of the TCR alpha and beta cDNA libraries was done on the Illumina HiSeq platform using custom primers. For the original study's pipeline: Unique molecular identifiers were extracted from raw reads with MiGEC, and CDR3 positions were determined with MiXCR. For each individual, recombination models were inferred using an EM algorithm with the repgenHMM and IGoR tools. Shared clonotype analysis was performed with the tcR package in R, normalizing sharing by the product of cloneset sizes. To study raw recombination without the effects of thymic and clonal selection, out-of-frame nonproductive sequences were analyzed. TCRdb passed the public sequencing reads through fastp at Q25 and MiXCR, retaining productive beta sequences. Identical CDR3 proteins give one entry, which carries the most common genes and DNA. TCRdb, not the original authors, processed these V and J calls. Within this sample are under 250,000 distinct CDR3 sequences, with around 8.1% of them counted one time only. The leading ten clones occupy about 2% of the sample.

Only healthy Caucasian donors were included. The twin cohort comprised three pairs of female monozygotic twins, all aged roughly 18 to 29 years. Miltenyi CD45RO+ enrichment and human naive T-cell isolation kits were used to isolate memory (CD45RO+) and naive T cells from PBMC. This clonotype appeared a few times. Its target antigen remains unknown. No quality values exist for individual bases; no much larger clone is one base distant. CDR1 and CDR2 are read off the germline V gene as KGHSH and LQKENI. Taken from cysteine to phenylalanine, the CDR3 has 17 residues. The retained sequence is limited to the CDR3, 51 bases, with the frame set at the first base. Cut back by 3 bases and 0 bases, the V and J ends lie 16 bases apart. This same sample was also part of a study on yellow fever vaccine responses in identical twins. The second study's paper adds: The T cell response to vaccination in identical twins was reported by the authors to appear partly convergent and partly personalized. In the study, vaccine-responding T cell clones were precisely tracked in identical twins.

Sequenced sample: memory (CD45RO+) T cells sorted from blood. The sample's cell subset or site label, decoded: CD45RO+ enriched T cells. This receptor was obtained from a young woman in good health. Here the chain combines TRBV18 and TRBJ2-3, with the D segment identity uncertain. The DNA sequence is given as TGTGCCAGCTCACCTTGGGTGCTGACTTCTAGCACAGATACGCAGTATTTT. Its coded protein is CASSPWVLTSSTDTQYF.